This record covers a single T cell receptor (beta chain). There is no known antigen for this receptor. A read error may produce the germline difference seen at one junction end. The cohort was made up of approximately 700 healthy bone marrow donors. All cohort members were sampled while nominally healthy, although unrecorded immune exposures were likely present. The donor tested CMV seronegative, placing the donor among the 352 seronegative members of the cohort. A peripheral blood sample was provided by each donor, and peripheral blood mononuclear cells were used for TCR beta sequencing. The Qiagen DNeasy Blood Extraction Kit was used to extract genomic DNA from the blood cell samples. The data stem from a study of cytomegalovirus exposure and HLA in healthy donors (dated by TCRdb to 2016 to 2017). With regard to the full study: According to an earlier analysis of a few hundred of the donors, about 179 million T cells yielded over 100 million unique TCR beta sequences and around 280 Gb of sequence data. An early release covering 550 to 650 HLA-typed donors comprised 300 to 350 gigabases of sequencing data and around 86 million unique TCR sequences. Among the roughly 400 genotyped donors, around 81% belonged to the genetic ancestry cluster associated with self-reported Caucasian donors. The study aimed to test whether signatures of past pathogen exposure could be identified by cataloging public T cell receptors. The study used immunosequencing to profile the T cell repertoires of about 670 subjects and linked those repertoires to cytomegalovirus serostatus. Besides the first cohort of under 700 subjects, a separate validation cohort made up of 95 to 150 different subjects was used. The study combined high-throughput TCR immunosequencing, statistical association of individual TCRs with disease status, and machine learning to predict cytomegalovirus infection status. A later analysis re-analyzed previously published TCR beta repertoires from approximately 670 donors and added high-resolution HLA genotyping to study TCR occurrence patterns. In the later analysis, no new phenotypic data were used to find candidate immune exposures; instead, reliance was placed on TCR beta sequences and their occurrence across donors. An earlier analysis of a few hundred of the donors applied high-throughput TCR beta sequencing to assess whether each TCR beta V gene segment acted as functional or pseudogenic. Donor age, sex, ethnicity and CMV serostatus were compiled alongside the repertoire data. A later genetic analysis used genome-wide SNP genotypes for about 65% of the roughly 700 donors, treating that subset as a discovery cohort. Every discovery cohort repertoire had been produced on one sequencing platform. Class I and class II HLA loci were covered by the typing at four-digit resolution. The number of typed donors differed by locus: 629-630 for A, B, C, DRB1 and DQB1; approximately 520 for DQA1; around 610 for DPA1; and some 470 for DPB1. A few DR-DQ haplotypes were treated as single units for association and clustering because of strong linkage in the cohort. Among about 360 genotyped donors of the cohort, an average of around 240,000 unique TCR beta nucleotide sequences were sequenced per donor, roughly 18% of them non-productive.

The investigation overall reported the following: A later analysis found that HLA-associated TCR beta chains were more clonally expanded and had lower generation probabilities than equally common non-associated chains. Because counts were too low, about 17 rarely observed V segments, including chromosome 9 orphons, were excluded from the earlier analysis of around 590 of the donors. The study listed approximately 150 TCR beta chains as associated with cytomegalovirus. Immune exposure information for the cohort was limited to CMV serostatus. Linkage disequilibrium might explain the correlated functional status among segregating V segments, but an unknown experimental factor could not be ruled out. In this cohort, only TCR beta chains were sequenced, and detectable features were limited by the absence of alpha or paired-chain data. Most CMV-associated TCR beta chains appeared to be HLA-restricted in a later analysis, and the HLA associations seemed to be driven largely by CMV exposure. Several of the top co-occurrence clusters appeared to be linked to parvovirus B19, influenza, CMV and Epstein-Barr virus, according to a later analysis. In both the original and validation cohorts, the classifier was reported to diagnose cytomegalovirus status with high specificity and sensitivity. Some IMGT-functional V segments, including TRBV6-2 and TRBV6-3, could not be distinguished by the 87-base-pair reads and were therefore excluded. A further reported finding was that TCR beta sequences accurately predicted the HLA-A and HLA-B alleles for most subjects in the first cohort. Most TCR sequences were seen in very few donors, while some public TCRs were found in many individuals. Sequencing depth was assumed to be roughly uniform across donors in the presence/absence analyses, though that assumption may not hold. When HLA alleles, especially DR and DQ, strongly co-occurred, attributing TCR associations to individual alleles was difficult. In an earlier analysis of around 600 of the donors, most TCR beta V segments appeared in productive rearrangements about 90% or about 30% of the time, broadly matching IMGT annotations. Three of the identified cytomegalovirus-associated TCR beta chains were confirmed in vitro to be specific for cytomegalovirus antigens. In a later analysis, some 18,000 TCR beta sequences were associated with specific HLA alleles at a false discovery rate of 0.05. According to the authors, the approach could potentially be generalized to other disease states and immunological phenotypes. A group of highly shared sequence variants was considered likely to be a technical artifact of the sequencing pipeline. Because HLA typing was missing for some donors at each locus, association tests included only the typed subset. In a later genetic analysis, fewer N-insertions in productive TCRs were reported among donors in an Asian-associated ancestry cluster than the roughly 700-donor mean. In a later genetic analysis, a missense DCLRE1C variant was associated with V-gene and J-gene trimming of TCR beta chains, and the association was replicated in an independent cohort. According to a later analysis, TCR association rates differed among HLA loci, with DRB1 alleles showing the most associated TCRs and HLA-C alleles showing the fewest.

The receptor library was made with the immunoSEQ multiplex PCR assay. The multiplex PCR relied on a mix of 60 forward primers for TCR Vbeta segments and 13 reverse primers for TCR Jbeta segments. The CDR3 region of rearranged TCR beta genes was amplified from genomic DNA by a multiplex PCR assay. The amplified TCR beta libraries were sequenced on the Illumina HiSeq System as 87-base-pair reads. The authors' analysis ran thus. A later analysis tallied about 77 million unique TCR beta chains across the 660 or so repertoires, and some 10 million of those chains were shared by two or more donors. Raw reads were error-corrected and collapsed into unique sequences by a nearest-neighbor algorithm in which closely related sequences were merged to remove PCR and sequencing errors. V, D and J gene segments were assigned by aligning CDR3 sequences to IMGT reference sequences. Each retained sequence needed at least a six-nucleotide match to both a V gene segment and a J gene segment. A rearrangement was called productive if the CDR3 had no stop codons and remained in frame with V and J, and every other rearrangement was called non-productive. CDR3 was defined by IMGT convention, running from the second conserved V-encoded cysteine to the conserved J-encoded phenylalanine. The earlier analysis of about 500 of the donors excluded sequences that lacked an unambiguous match to a single V gene segment. In an earlier analysis of some 590 of the donors, a V segment was called functional when productive rearrangements were above 56.7%, and segregating when the standard deviation between donors exceeded 5%. To diagnose cytomegalovirus status from the catalog of TCR beta chain sequences, a statistical classification framework was built. V and J gene assignment, in a later analysis, came from comparing TCR nucleotide sequences with IMGT/GENE-DB human TR gene sequences. Using the TCRdist pipeline, a later analysis assigned CDR3 sequences along with most-parsimonious VDJ recombination scenarios. In a later analysis, each TCR beta chain was defined by its CDR3 amino acid sequence together with its V-gene family, and reads without a unique V-gene family were excluded. A later analysis removed 500 to 600 highly shared, low-generation-probability nucleotide sequences to deal with suspected cross-contamination and a sequencing artifact. A later analysis calculated a clonal expansion index for each public chain from normalized within-repertoire ranks of inferred template counts. A later analysis computed generation probabilities with a VDJ recombination model fitted to out-of-frame rearrangements, and checked the results against IGoR. A later analysis scored TCR-TCR, TCR-HLA and TCR-CMV co-occurrence with hypergeometric tests, applying a repertoire-size bias correction to TCR pairs. In a later analysis, false discovery rates were estimated by permuting HLA or CMV assignments 20 times. In a later analysis, co-occurring TCRs were grouped using DBSCAN, and TCRdist sequence similarity was added for clustering within HLA-allele-positive subsets. Co-occurrence clustering excluded repertoires with fewer than 30,000 or more than 120,000 public chains, plus five with anomalous nucleotide sharing. TCRdb's version of the immuneACCESS table is confined to in-frame rearrangements and falls short of the full clone set. An unresolved V gene accounts for under half of the shortfall where checked; the remainder is of unknown origin. V, J and clone size were drawn from that table, and D and trimming were deduced from the DNA. The sample table lists approximately 210,000 clones, around 81% of them with a count of one. Approximately 1.8% of the sample belongs to the ten largest clones.

The germline V gene sets CDR1 to MNHEY and CDR2 to SVGAGI. Its CDR3 holds 15 amino acids, cysteine through phenylalanine. Only CDR3 DNA is held: 45 bases, read in frame from base 1. The sample consisted of PBMCs. This receptor was taken from a man aged 18 to 29 in good health and CMV-seronegative. This sequence uses TRBV6-5 and TRBJ2-2, and TRBD2 may be the D gene, going by 5 matching bases. The CDR3 protein: CASSYSWTATGELFF. The sequenced DNA is TGTGCCAGCAGCTACTCGTGGACTGCCACCGGGGAGCTGTTTTTT.